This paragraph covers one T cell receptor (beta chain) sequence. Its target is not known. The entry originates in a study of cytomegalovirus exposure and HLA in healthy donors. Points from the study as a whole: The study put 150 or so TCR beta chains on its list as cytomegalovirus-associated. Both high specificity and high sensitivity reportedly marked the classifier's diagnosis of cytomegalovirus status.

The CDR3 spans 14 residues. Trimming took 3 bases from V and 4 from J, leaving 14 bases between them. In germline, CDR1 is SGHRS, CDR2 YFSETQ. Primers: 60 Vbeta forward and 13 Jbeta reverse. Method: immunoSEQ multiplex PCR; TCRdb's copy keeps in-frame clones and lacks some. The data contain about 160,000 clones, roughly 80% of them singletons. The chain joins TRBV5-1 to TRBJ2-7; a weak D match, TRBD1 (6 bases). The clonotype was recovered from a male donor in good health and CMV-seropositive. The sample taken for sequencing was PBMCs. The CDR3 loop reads CASSSSGERYEQYF. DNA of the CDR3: TGCGCCAGCAGCTCCTCAGGGGAGCGATACGAGCAGTACTTC.